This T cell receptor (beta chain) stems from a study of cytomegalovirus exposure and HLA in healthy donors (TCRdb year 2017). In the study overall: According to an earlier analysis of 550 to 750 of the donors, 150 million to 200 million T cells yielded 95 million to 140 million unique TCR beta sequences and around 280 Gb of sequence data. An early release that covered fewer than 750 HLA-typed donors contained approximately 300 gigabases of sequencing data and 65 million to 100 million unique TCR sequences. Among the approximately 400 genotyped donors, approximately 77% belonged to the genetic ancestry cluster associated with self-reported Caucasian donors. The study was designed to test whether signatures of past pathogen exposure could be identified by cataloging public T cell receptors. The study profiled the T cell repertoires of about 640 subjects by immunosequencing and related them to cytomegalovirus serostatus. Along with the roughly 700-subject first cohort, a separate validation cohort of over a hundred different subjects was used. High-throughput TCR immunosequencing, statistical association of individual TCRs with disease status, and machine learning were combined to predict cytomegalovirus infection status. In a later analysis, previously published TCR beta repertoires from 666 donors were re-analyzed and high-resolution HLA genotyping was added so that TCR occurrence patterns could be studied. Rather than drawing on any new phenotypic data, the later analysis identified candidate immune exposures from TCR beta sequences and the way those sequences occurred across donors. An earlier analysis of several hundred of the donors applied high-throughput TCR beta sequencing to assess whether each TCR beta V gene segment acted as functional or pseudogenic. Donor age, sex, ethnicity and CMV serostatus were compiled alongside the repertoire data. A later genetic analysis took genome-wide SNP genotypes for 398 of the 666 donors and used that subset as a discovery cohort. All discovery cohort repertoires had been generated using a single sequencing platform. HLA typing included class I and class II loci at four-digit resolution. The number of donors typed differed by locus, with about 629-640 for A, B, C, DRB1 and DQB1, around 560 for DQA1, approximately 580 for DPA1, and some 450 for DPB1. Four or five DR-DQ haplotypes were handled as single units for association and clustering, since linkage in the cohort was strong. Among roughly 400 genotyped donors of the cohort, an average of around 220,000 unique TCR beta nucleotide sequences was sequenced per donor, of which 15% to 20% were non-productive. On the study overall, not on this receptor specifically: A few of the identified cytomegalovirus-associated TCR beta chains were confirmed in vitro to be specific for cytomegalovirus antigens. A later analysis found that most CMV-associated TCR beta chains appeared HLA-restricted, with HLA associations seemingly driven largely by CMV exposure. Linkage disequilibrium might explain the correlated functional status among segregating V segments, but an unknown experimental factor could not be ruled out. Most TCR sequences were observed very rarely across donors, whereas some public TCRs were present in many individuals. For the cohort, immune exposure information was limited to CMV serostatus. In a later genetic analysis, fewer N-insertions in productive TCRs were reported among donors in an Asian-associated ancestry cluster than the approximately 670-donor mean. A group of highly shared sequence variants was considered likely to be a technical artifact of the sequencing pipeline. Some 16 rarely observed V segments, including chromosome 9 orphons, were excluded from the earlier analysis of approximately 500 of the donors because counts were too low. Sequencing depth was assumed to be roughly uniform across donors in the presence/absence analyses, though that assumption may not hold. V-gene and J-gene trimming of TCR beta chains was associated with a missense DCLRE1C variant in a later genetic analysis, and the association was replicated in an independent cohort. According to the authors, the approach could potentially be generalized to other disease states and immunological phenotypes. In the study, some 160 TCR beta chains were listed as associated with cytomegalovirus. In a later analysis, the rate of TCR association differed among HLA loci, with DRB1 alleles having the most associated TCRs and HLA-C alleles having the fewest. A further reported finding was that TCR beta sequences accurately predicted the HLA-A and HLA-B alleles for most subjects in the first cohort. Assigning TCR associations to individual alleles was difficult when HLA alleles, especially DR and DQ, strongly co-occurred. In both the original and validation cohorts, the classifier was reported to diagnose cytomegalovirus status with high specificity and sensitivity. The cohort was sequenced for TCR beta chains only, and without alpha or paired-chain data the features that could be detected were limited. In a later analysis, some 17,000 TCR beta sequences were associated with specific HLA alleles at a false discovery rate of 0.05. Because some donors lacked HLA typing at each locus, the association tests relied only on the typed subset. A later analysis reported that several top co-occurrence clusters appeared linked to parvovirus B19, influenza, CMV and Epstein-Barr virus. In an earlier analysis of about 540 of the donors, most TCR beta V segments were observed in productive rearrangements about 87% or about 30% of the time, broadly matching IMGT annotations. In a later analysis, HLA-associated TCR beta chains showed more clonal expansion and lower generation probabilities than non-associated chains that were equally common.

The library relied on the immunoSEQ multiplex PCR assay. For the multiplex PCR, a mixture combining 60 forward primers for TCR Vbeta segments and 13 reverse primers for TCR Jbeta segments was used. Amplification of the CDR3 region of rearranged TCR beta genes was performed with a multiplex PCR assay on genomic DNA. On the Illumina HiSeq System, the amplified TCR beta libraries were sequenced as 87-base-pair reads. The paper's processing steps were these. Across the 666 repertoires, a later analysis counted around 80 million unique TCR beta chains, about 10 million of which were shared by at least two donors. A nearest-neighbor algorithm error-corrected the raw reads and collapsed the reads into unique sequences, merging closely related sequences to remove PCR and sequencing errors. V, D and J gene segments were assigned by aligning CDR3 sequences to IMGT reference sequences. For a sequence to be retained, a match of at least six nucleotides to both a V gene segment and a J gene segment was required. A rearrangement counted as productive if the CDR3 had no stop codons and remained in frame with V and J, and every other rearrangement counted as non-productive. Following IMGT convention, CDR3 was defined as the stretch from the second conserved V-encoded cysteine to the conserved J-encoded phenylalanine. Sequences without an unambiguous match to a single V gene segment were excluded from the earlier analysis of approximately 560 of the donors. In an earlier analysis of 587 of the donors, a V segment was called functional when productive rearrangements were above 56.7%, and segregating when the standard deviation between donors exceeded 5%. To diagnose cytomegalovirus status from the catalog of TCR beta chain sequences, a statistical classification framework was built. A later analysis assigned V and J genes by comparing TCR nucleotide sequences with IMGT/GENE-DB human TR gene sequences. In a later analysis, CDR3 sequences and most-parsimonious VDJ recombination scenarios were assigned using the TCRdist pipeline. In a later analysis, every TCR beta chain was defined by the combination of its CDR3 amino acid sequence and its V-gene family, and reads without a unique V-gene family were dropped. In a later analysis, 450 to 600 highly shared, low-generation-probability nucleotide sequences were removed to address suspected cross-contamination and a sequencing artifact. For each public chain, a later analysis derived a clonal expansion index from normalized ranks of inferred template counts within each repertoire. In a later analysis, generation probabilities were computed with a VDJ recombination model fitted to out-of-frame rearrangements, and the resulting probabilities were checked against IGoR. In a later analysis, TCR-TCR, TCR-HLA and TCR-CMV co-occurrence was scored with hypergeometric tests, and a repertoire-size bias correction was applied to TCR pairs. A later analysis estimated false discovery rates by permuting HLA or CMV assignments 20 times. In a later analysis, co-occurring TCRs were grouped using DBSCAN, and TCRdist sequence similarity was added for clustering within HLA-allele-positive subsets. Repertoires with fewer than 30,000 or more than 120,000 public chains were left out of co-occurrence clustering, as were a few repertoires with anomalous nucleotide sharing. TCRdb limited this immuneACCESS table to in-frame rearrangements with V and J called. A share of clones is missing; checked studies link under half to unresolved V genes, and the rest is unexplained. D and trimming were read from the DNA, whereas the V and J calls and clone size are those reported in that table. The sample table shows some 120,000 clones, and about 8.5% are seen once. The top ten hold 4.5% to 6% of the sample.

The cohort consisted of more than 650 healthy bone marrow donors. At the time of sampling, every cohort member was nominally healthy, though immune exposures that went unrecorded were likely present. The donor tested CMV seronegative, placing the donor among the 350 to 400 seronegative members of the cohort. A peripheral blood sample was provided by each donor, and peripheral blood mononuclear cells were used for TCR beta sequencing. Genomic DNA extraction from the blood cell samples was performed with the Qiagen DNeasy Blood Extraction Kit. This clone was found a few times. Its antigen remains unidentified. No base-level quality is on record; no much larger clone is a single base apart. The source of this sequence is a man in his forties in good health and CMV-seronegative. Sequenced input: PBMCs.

CDR3 protein: CASSLNDLAETQYF. Read as DNA, the sequence is TGTGCCAGCAGCCTTAACGATCTGGCAGAGACCCAGTACTTC. Recombination linked TRBV4-2 to TRBJ2-5; the D gene assignment is ambiguous. The CDR3 holds 14 amino acids from the cysteine to the phenylalanine. Only the CDR3 portion is preserved as DNA: 42 bases, with reading frame beginning at the first base. CDR1 and CDR2 are read off the germline V gene as LGHNA and YNFKEQ. Between the V and J ends, shortened by 4 bases and 4 bases respectively, the junction contains 13 bases.